A single sample gave rise to the 9 T cell receptor beta chains below, sequenced in a study of OX40 agonist ivuxolimab in advanced cancers. The protocol was immunoSEQ multiplex PCR, while the TCRdb copy is restricted to in-frame clones and leaves out a portion. In the table there are more than 100,000 clones, 80% to 90% of which are singletons. The sequencing used CD4+ or CD8+ T cells sorted from blood, collected in a trial of the OX40 agonist ivuxolimab. The receptors were sampled from an adult with an advanced solid tumor such as melanoma, head and neck, liver or kidney cancer.

V usage is TRBV27 and J usage is TRBJ2-7; TRBD1 matches 8 bases. CDR3 size: 16 residues. J was trimmed by 4 bases and V by 5 bases; bases with no gene match: 13. From germline, CDR1 is MNHEY and CDR2 SMNVEV (reference sequence). The CDR3 here is CASSPALGQGSYEQYF. The CDR3 DNA reads as TGTGCCAGCAGTCCAGCCCTCGGACAGGGTAGTTACGAGCAGTACTTC.

V gene TRBV2 combines with J gene TRBJ1-3, with D perhaps TRBD1 (5 bases). Germline lookup yields CDR1 SNHLY and CDR2 FYNNEI. The length of the CDR3 is 14 residues. The V gene lost 7 bases and the J gene lost 2 bases, with 12 bases spanning the gap. This chain's CDR3 is CASKQGGPGNTIYF. CDR3 in DNA: TGTGCCAGCAAGCAGGGCGGACCTGGAAACACCATATATTTT.

This chain connects TRBV28 to TRBJ2-2; D gene uncertain. Germline values: CDR1 MDHEN, CDR2 SYDVKM. The CDR3 sequence is 13 residues long. Deletions cut 5 bases from V and 2 bases from J, with 6 bases between. CDR3 amino acids: CASSAGNTGELFF. DNA of the CDR3: TGTGCCAGCAGTGCCGGAAACACCGGGGAGCTGTTTTTT.

CDR3 bases: TGTGCCAGCTCTAGCGGGGCACAAGAGACCCAGTACTTC. This codes for CASSSGAQETQYF. The rearrangement links TRBV7-2 to TRBJ2-5, with 9 bases fitting TRBD2. Germline V gene sequence: CDR1 SGHTA, CDR2 FQGNSA. This CDR3 has 13 residues. Germline trimming cut 8 bases from V and 2 bases from J; bases unmatched to any gene: 3.

The rearrangement links TRBV18 to TRBJ1-4, with D maybe TRBD1 (5 bases). Trimming stripped 3 bases from V and 4 bases from J, with 12 bases between. Germline CDR1 and CDR2: KGHSH and LQKENI. There are 15 residues in the CDR3. The CDR3 reads CASSPRGPINEKLFF. CDR3 in DNA: TGTGCCAGCTCACCCCGGGGACCGATTAATGAAAAACTGTTTTTT.

The V call is TRBV15, the J call TRBJ2-7; D uncertain. The CDR3 runs 16 residues. Germline V gives CDR1 LNHNV, CDR2 YYDKDF (reference sequence). Trimming shortened V by 0 bases and J by 0 bases, and 12 bases separated the two germline ends. The CDR3 nucleotides are TGTGCCACCAGCAGAGATAGGCTCTCCAGCTCCTACGAGCAGTACTTC. It codes for CATSRDRLSSSYEQYF.

This clone was seen just once. The rearrangement joins TRBV11-3 to TRBJ2-2; no clear D gene. This CDR3 is built from 12 residues. Deletions cut 6 bases from V and 6 bases from J, with 8 bases between. Germline V gives CDR1 SGHNT, CDR2 YENEEA. CDR3 sequence reads: CASSYGPGELFF. In nucleotides, the CDR3 is TGTGCCAGCAGTTACGGGCCCGGGGAGCTGTTTTTT.

V usage is TRBV28 and J usage is TRBJ1-2; D may be TRBD1 (5 bases). Germline V CDR1 and CDR2: MDHEN, SYDVKM. The V gene lost 5 bases and the J gene lost 5 bases, with 18 bases spanning the gap. There are 15 residues in the CDR3. The DNA for the CDR3 is TGTGCCAGCAGTGGGCCCAGGGCCCTGGGGTATGGCTACACCTTC. Residues: CASSGPRALGYGYTF.

The rearrangement joins TRBV28 to TRBJ2-7, with 7 nucleotides matching TRBD1. This CDR3 is 15 amino acids long. The ends lost 3 bases at V and 0 bases at J; junction bases unmatched: 5. Per the germline V gene, CDR1 is MDHEN and CDR2 is SYDVKM. Written as DNA, the CDR3 is TGTGCCAGCAGTTTGTCGGCAGGGGGCTCCTACGAGCAGTACTTC. Encoded protein: CASSLSAGGSYEQYF.